Listed here are 23 T cell receptor beta chains from one sample, sequenced in a study of T cells in tuberculosis. Thawed, overnight-rested PBMC were stained with GMM-loaded CD1B tetramer, viability dye and anti-CD3, then sorted. CD1B tetramers were loaded with Rhodococcus equi-derived C32 glucose monomycolate. TCRdb's copy holds only in-frame clones and misses some; the assay was immunoSEQ multiplex PCR. The table records 55,000 to 65,000 clones, 81% of them present only once. Sample: CD1b-GMM tetramer-negative cells sorted from PBMCs. Receptor source: an adult woman with latent tuberculosis.

This clone was picked up one time. The V gene is TRBV29-1, the J gene TRBJ1-5; a weak D match, TRBD1 (6 bases). The V and J ends lost 4 bases and 0 bases respectively, with 10 bases between them. CDR3 length: 14 amino acids. Germline CDR1 is SQVTM and CDR2 is ANQGSEA. The CDR3 coding sequence is TGCAGCGTTGGGACAGATTATAGCAATCAGCCCCAGCATTTT. This codes for CSVGTDYSNQPQHF.

The table lists this clone with a count of one. This chain joins TRBV7-2 and TRBJ1-5; the D gene is possibly TRBD1 (5 bases). Trimming stripped 3 bases from V and 3 bases from J, with 9 bases between. Germline CDR1 reads SGHTA; CDR2 reads FQGNSA. The CDR3 runs 14 residues. The CDR3 nucleotides read TGTGCCAGCAGCTTTGACAGATCCAATCAGCCCCAGCATTTT. The encoded protein is CASSFDRSNQPQHF.

This clone was detected only a few times. The chain couples TRBV14 to TRBJ1-1, with D perhaps TRBD1 (6 bases). This CDR3 contains 13 residues. Germline CDR1 reads SGHDN; CDR2 reads FVKESK. Trimming shortened V by 1 base and J by 10 bases, and 13 bases separated the two germline ends. Written as DNA, the CDR3 is TGTGCCAGCAGCCAAGCTAACAGGGCGGGAGCTTTCTTT. It codes for CASSQANRAGAFF.

The rearrangement links TRBV5-4 to TRBJ1-1; maybe TRBD1 (5 bases). Per germline, CDR1 SGHNT and CDR2 YYREEE (reference sequence). V was shortened by 4 bases and J by 4 bases, with 20 bases between the two germline ends. The CDR3 sequence is 16 residues long. CDR3 nucleotides: TGTGCCAGCAGCCGTGGGGTTGGGGGGTATATCACTGAAGCTTTCTTT. Its protein product is CASSRGVGGYITEAFF. Looking up the rest from reference TRBV5-4 and TRBJ1-1 gives the full variable domain: ETGVTQSPTHLIKTRGQQVTLRCSSQSGHNTVSWYQQALGQGPQFIFQYYREEENGRGNFPPRFSGLQFPNYSSELNVNALELDDSALYLCASSRGVGGYITEAFFGQGTRLTVV.

The rearrangement joins TRBV28 to TRBJ1-1; D may be TRBD1 (5 bases). CDR3 size: 14 residues. Germline assignment: CDR1 MDHEN and CDR2 SYDVKM. V lost 8 bases to trimming and J lost 6 bases, with 19 bases between them. This chain's CDR3 is CASLHGPGKAEAFF. For the CDR3, the DNA is TGTGCCAGCTTGCACGGTCCAGGGAAGGCTGAAGCTTTCTTT.

This chain links TRBV5-1 with TRBJ2-1; 14 bases are shared with TRBD2. Per the germline V gene, CDR1 is SGHRS and CDR2 is YFSETQ. J lost 7 bases, V lost 4 bases, and 10 bases had no gene match. The CDR3 sequence is 17 residues long. In DNA form, the CDR3 reads TGCGCCAGCAGCCCTTACCCCGGGACTAGCGGGGGTAATGAGCAGTTCTTC. This encodes CASSPYPGTSGGNEQFF.

The V call is TRBV27, the J call TRBJ1-4; 9 bases are a match to TRBD1. CDR1 is MNHEY, CDR2 SMNVEV, per germline (reference sequence). V was clipped by 10 bases and J by 3 bases; unmatched bases: 12. This CDR3 has 16 residues. The CDR3 sequence is CATSDRGVVANEKLFF. CDR3 sequence (DNA): TGTGCCACTTCAGACAGGGGGGTTGTAGCTAATGAAAAACTGTTTTTT.

This sequence joins TRBV11-3 and TRBJ2-7; TRBD1 matches at 7 bases. Trimming removed 5 bases from V and 4 bases from J; junction bases left unmatched: 5. Germline assignment: CDR1 SGHNT and CDR2 YENEEA. This CDR3 contains 13 residues. The CDR3 bases are TGTGCCAGCAGCCGGGACAGTTCGTACGAGCAGTACTTC. This gives the protein CASSRDSSYEQYF.

Turning to this clone: The same CDR3 can be traced to other DNA sequences in this sample. V gene TRBV9 combines with J gene TRBJ1-1; D is uncertain. The CDR3 totals 15 residues. V lost 0 bases to trimming and J lost 1 base, with 10 bases between them. CDR1 is SGDLS, CDR2 YYNGEE, per germline. In nucleotides, the CDR3 is TGTGCCAGCAGCGTAGGTAGTGGAGGGAACACTGAAGCTTTCTTT. Encoded protein: CASSVGSGGNTEAFF.

The chain carries TRBV6-6 and TRBJ1-5; TRBD1 matches 8 bases. The trim removed 6 bases at V and 6 bases at J, leaving 7 bases unmatched. CDR1 and CDR2 (germline): MNHNY, SVGAGI (reference sequence). The CDR3 is 14 amino acids. CDR3 sequence reads: CASSPGQGGQPQHF. In nucleotides, the CDR3 is TGTGCCAGCAGCCCAGGACAGGGTGGTCAGCCCCAGCATTTT.

The chain joins TRBV2 to TRBJ1-5; TRBD1 matches at 8 bases. The J segment lost 6 bases and the V segment lost 6 bases, leaving 7 bases of the junction unmatched. This CDR3 spans 14 amino acids. Germline CDR1 and CDR2: SNHLY and FYNNEI. The CDR3 region has the DNA TGTGCCAGCAGGCCGCAGGGGGCCGGTCAGCCCCAGCATTTT. Encoded protein: CASRPQGAGQPQHF.

The genes are TRBV19 and TRBJ1-1; 8 nucleotides agree with TRBD1. In germline, CDR1 is LNHDA, CDR2 SQIVND (reference sequence). J lost 1 base, V lost 4 bases, and 5 bases had no gene match. The CDR3 extends over 15 amino acids. The CDR3 reads CASSTRQGPNTEAFF. Here the CDR3 DNA reads TGTGCCAGTAGTACGCGACAGGGGCCGAACACTGAAGCTTTCTTT.

The V and J genes are TRBV7-2 and TRBJ2-2; D is perhaps TRBD1 (5 bases). V shed 2 bases and J shed 0 bases, with 7 bases lying between them. Germline CDR1 is SGHTA and CDR2 is FQGNSA. The CDR3 contains 15 residues. The CDR3 region has the DNA TGTGCCAGCAGCTTACAGGGCCCGAACACCGGGGAGCTGTTTTTT. Translated: CASSLQGPNTGELFF. The full variable domain, in which reference TRBV7-2 and TRBJ2-2 provide the parts outside the CDR3, is GAGVSQSPSNKVTEKGKDVELRCDPISGHTALYWYRQSLGQGLEFLIYFQGNSAPDKSGLPSDRFSAERTGGSVSTLTIQRTQQEDSAVYLCASSLQGPNTGELFFGEGSRLTVL.

As regards this clone: Within the sample, other DNA sequences also encode this same CDR3. This chain links TRBV11-2 with TRBJ1-1; D not resolved. Germline assignment: CDR1 SGHAT and CDR2 FQNNGV. V lost 1 base to trimming and J lost 1 base, with 7 bases between them. This CDR3 spans 14 amino acids. The CDR3: CASSLAGGNTEAFF. CDR3 DNA: TGTGCCAGCAGCTTAGCCGGTGGGAACACTGAAGCTTTCTTT.

The gene calls are TRBV5-1 and TRBJ2-1, with 10 bases fitting TRBD1. Germline V gene lookup returns CDR1 SGHRS and CDR2 YFSETQ. This CDR3 has 16 residues. V gave up 0 bases and J gave up 3 bases; unmatched junction bases: 3. The CDR3 coding sequence is TGCGCCAGCAGCTTGGAGGGACAGGGGTACTACAATGAGCAGTTCTTC. Its protein product is CASSLEGQGYYNEQFF.

The chain employs TRBV28 and TRBJ1-5; D ambiguous. The CDR3 has 12 amino acids. Germline V gives CDR1 MDHEN, CDR2 SYDVKM. The V gene lost 8 bases and the J gene lost 4 bases, with 9 bases spanning the gap. The DNA of the CDR3 is TGTGCCAGCGAGGCACCTAATCAGCCCCAGCATTTT. Protein: CASEAPNQPQHF.

This clone was recorded once. V is TRBV19 and J is TRBJ2-3; D uncertain. The CDR3 is 14 amino acids. Germline V CDR1 and CDR2: LNHDA, SQIVND (reference sequence). V lost 1 base and J lost 4, with 9 bases in between. This chain's CDR3 is CASSIGYMADTQYF. The CDR3 nucleotides read TGTGCCAGTAGTATAGGCTATATGGCAGATACGCAGTATTTT.

The chain carries TRBV29-1 and TRBJ2-1, with 8 bases aligning to TRBD2. V dropped 3 bases and J dropped 9; count of bases not matched to a gene: 13. CDR1 and CDR2 (germline): SQVTM, ANQGSEA. The CDR3 is 15 residues long. The CDR3 reads CSVEVGGGLGSEQFF. CDR3 DNA: TGCAGCGTTGAGGTCGGGGGGGGGCTTGGGAGTGAGCAGTTCTTC.

In nucleotides, the CDR3 is TGCGCCAGCAGAGGGAGCTCCTACAATGAGCAGTTCTTC. It yields the protein CASRGSSYNEQFF. The chain combines TRBV10-2 with TRBJ2-1, with a tentative D call TRBD2 (5 bases). The germline CDR1 and CDR2 sequences are WSHSY and SAAADI. The V end lost 6 bases, the J end lost 0 bases, and 6 bases lay between the germline ends. The length of the CDR3 is 13 residues.

This rearrangement joins TRBV11-2 to TRBJ2-1; D remains ambiguous. Trimming removed 0 bases at V and 4 bases at J, with 13 bases between. Germline V CDR1 and CDR2: SGHAT, FQNNGV. The CDR3 is made up of 16 amino acids. The CDR3 sequence is CASSLDRWAQYNEQFF. The CDR3, as DNA: TGTGCCAGCAGCTTAGATCGTTGGGCTCAATACAATGAGCAGTTCTTC.

The chain has TRBV11-3 and TRBJ2-7, with D perhaps TRBD1 (5 bases). The CDR3 totals 13 residues. Germline V CDR1 and CDR2: SGHNT, YENEEA. V was pared by 5 bases and J by 5 bases, with 13 bases between. This CDR3 is CASSLTGIDEQYF. The CDR3 DNA reads as TGTGCCAGCAGCCTCACAGGTATTGACGAGCAGTACTTC.

In nucleotides, the CDR3 is TGTGCCAGCAGTGAACGGGTGTACGGCACCATATATTTT. Its translation is CASSERVYGTIYF. The chain has TRBV6-1 and TRBJ1-3, with D uncertain. The CDR3 totals 13 residues. Trimming took 2 bases from V and 9 from J, leaving 11 bases between them. Germline values: CDR1 MNHNS, CDR2 SASEGT.

This chain connects TRBV30 to TRBJ2-3; D unclear. The CDR3 runs to 13 residues. Per germline, CDR1 GTSNPN and CDR2 SVGIG (reference sequence). Trimming shortened V by 5 bases and J by 6 bases, and 15 bases separated the two germline ends. The CDR3 DNA reads TGTGCCTGGTCGGTTCTACCAAAGGATACGCAGTATTTT. Translated: CAWSVLPKDTQYF.